This T cell receptor beta chain originates from a study of prognosis after radiotherapy for stage I lung cancer. About the study: Each patient with non-small cell lung cancer was deemed medically inoperable.

On this clonotype: Its antigen is unidentified.

The CDR3 length is 16 residues. CDR1 DFQATT and CDR2 SNEGSKA come from the germline V gene (reference sequence). V lost 3 bases to trimming and J lost 4 bases; unmatched junction nucleotides: 12. Genomic DNA provided the template from which TCR beta CDR3 was amplified by two-round multiplex PCR. First-round PCR used primers specific to each TRBV and TRBJ gene. TCRdb passed the multiplex PCR reads through MiXCR, listing each CDR3 protein once. The data contain some 35,000 distinct CDR3 sequences, under 35% of them seen just once; the ten biggest clones take up around 17%. Overall study results and limits: Any tumor specificity that the expanded TCR clones may have had was not determined. Patients who developed distant metastases had lower Shannon entropy after stereotactic body radiation therapy. Divergent TRBV and TRBJ gene usage has reportedly been observed between patients with and without metastases.

The genes are TRBV20-1 and TRBJ2-3; 8 bases align to TRBD2. The clonotype comes from a donor over 45 with non-small cell lung cancer. Sequenced here: PBMCs, sampled before or after stereotactic body radiation therapy (not recorded which). The CDR3 DNA reads TGCAGTGCTAGCCCAAAACTAGCGGTTAGCGCAGATACGCAGTATTTT. As protein: CSASPKLAVSADTQYF.